The T cell receptor beta chain under discussion was sequenced for a study of OX40 agonist ivuxolimab in advanced cancers. Study-level findings and limits: No antigen was identified for the clonally expanded peripheral T cells.

This clone was counted only a few times. As yet, its antigen is unknown. The CDR3 runs 19 residues. Germline CDR1 SGHAT, CDR2 FQNNGV. Germline trimming cut 5 bases from V and 0 bases from J; bases unmatched to any gene: 14. TCRdb's table, derived via immunoSEQ multiplex PCR, lists solely in-frame clones and lacks some. The sample records 45,000 to 65,000 clones, 84% being singletons. This sequence joins TRBV11-2 and TRBJ2-1; 9 nucleotides match TRBD2. The clonotype comes from an adult with an advanced solid tumor such as melanoma, head and neck, liver or kidney cancer. The sequenced sample was CD4+ or CD8+ T cells sorted from blood, obtained in a trial of the OX40 agonist ivuxolimab. The CDR3 protein is CASSPGRTSASSSYNEQFF. CDR3 nucleotides: TGTGCCAGCAGCCCAGGGCGGACTAGCGCGTCCAGCTCCTACAATGAGCAGTTCTTC.